The TCR beta chain under discussion was sequenced for a study of long-term antiretroviral therapy in people with HIV. Notes on the study in general: The study lacked data on ART adherence, viral resistance or therapy changes.

Germline CDR1 and CDR2: ENHRY and SYGVKD. V lost 0 bases to trimming and J lost 3 bases; unmatched junction nucleotides: 7. The length of the CDR3 is 16 residues. This clone was picked up a small number of times. Its specificity is unknown. Runs used v3.0 of the immunoSEQ assay and were done at survey level. TCRdb's table, derived via immunoSEQ multiplex PCR, lists solely in-frame clones and lacks some. The sample lists fewer than 55,000 clones, over 90% occurring once. This TCR was sampled from a woman between 50 and 59 years old with HIV. The sample was unsorted PBMCs, taken 3.7 years after starting antiretroviral therapy. The chain joins TRBV10-3 to TRBJ2-7; 8 nucleotides align to TRBD2. CDR3 coding DNA: TGTGCCATCAGTGAGTCGACCCGGGGGGGCGGCTACGAGCAGTACTTC. It is translated as CAISESTRGGGYEQYF.